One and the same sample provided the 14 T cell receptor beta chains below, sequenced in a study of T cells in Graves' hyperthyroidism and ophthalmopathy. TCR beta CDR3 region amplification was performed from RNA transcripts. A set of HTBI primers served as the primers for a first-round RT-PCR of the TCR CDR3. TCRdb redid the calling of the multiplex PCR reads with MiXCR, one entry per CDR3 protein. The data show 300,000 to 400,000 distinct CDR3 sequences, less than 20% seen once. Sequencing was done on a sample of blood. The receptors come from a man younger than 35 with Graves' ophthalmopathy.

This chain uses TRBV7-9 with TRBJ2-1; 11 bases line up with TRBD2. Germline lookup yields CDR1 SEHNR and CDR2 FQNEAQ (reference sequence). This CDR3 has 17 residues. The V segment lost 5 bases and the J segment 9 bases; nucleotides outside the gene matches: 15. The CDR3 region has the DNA TGTGCCAGCAGCGCCACCCGGGCTAGCGGGGGGCGGGGTGAGCAGTTCTTC. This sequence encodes CASSATRASGGRGEQFF.

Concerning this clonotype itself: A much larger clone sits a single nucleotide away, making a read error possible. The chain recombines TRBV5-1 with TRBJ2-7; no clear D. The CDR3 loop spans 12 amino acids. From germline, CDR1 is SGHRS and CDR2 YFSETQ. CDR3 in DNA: TGCGCCAACAGCTTGAACCACTACGAGCAGTACTTC. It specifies CANSLNHYEQYF.

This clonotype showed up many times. The CDR3 loop is CASSSGQATDTQYF. The CDR3 DNA sequence: TGTGCCAGCAGCTCCGGACAGGCCACAGATACGCAGTATTTT. V gene TRBV7-3 combines with J gene TRBJ2-3; TRBD1 agrees at 7 bases. After removal of 4 bases from V and 2 bases from J, the junction contained 3 bases not matched to a gene. The CDR3 is 14 amino acids. Germline lookup yields CDR1 SGHTA and CDR2 FQGTGA.

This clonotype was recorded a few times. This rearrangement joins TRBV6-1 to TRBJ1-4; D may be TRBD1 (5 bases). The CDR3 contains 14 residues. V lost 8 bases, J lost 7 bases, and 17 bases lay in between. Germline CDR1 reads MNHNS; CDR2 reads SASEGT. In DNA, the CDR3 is TGTGCCAGCCTGTCTAGGGACTCGGTTGAAAAACTGTTTTTT. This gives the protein CASLSRDSVEKLFF.

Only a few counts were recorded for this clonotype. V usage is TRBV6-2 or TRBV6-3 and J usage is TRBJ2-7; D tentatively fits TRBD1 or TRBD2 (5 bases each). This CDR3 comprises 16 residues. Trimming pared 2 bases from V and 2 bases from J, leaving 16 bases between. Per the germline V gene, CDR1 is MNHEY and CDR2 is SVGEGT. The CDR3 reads CASSYPPGPGPYEQYF. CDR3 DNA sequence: TGTGCCAGCAGTTACCCCCCAGGGCCGGGGCCCTACGAGCAGTACTTC.

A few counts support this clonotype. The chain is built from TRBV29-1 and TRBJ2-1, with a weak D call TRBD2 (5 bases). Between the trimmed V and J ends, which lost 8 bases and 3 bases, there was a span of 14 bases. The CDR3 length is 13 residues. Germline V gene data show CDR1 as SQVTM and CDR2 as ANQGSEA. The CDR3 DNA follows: TGCAGCTCCGAAGCGGAGCTCTACAATGAGCAGTTCTTC. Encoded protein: CSSEAELYNEQFF.

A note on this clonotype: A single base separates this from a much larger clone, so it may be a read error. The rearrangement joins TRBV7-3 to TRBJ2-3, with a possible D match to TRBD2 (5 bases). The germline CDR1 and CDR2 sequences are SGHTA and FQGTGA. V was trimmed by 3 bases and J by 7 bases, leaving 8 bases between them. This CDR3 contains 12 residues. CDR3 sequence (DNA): TGTGCCAGCAGCTTCGACGGGAATACGCAGTATTTT. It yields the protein CASSFDGNTQYF. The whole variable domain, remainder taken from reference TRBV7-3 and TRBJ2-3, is GAGVSQTPSNKVTEKGKYVELRCDPISGHTALYWYRQSLGQGPEFLIYFQGTGAADDSGLPNDRFFAVRPEGSVSTLKIQRTERGDSAVYLCASSFDGNTQYFGPGTRLTVL.

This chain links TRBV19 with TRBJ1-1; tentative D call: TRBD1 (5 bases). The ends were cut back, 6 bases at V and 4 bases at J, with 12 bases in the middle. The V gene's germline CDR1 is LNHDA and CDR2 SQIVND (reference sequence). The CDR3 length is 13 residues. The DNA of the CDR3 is TGTGCCAGTAGATGGGGAAGGGGCACTGAAGCTTTCTTT. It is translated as CASRWGRGTEAFF.

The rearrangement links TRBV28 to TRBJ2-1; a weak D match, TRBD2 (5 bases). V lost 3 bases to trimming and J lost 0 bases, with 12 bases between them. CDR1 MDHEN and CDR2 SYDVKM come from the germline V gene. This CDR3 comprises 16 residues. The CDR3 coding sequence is TGTGCCAGCAGTTTTATATCGGGAATCTCCTACAATGAGCAGTTCTTC. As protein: CASSFISGISYNEQFF.

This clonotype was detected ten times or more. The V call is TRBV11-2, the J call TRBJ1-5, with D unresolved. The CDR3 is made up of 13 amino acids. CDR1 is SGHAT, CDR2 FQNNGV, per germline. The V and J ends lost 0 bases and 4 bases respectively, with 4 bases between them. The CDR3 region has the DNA TGTGCCAGCAGCTTAGAGACGAATCAGCCCCAGCATTTT. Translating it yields CASSLETNQPQHF.

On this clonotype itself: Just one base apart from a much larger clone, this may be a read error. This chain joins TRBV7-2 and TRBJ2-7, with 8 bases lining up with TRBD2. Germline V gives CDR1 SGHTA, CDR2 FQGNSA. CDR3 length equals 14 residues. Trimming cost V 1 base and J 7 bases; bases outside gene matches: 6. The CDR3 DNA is TGTGCCAGCAGCTTAGTGGCGGGGGGAGGGGAGCAGTACTTC. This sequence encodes CASSLVAGGGEQYF.

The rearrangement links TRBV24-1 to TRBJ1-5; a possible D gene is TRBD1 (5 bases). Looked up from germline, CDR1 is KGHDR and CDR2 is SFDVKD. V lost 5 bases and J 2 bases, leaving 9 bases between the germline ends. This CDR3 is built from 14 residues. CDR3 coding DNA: TGTGCCACCAGTGGCGAACAGGGCAATCAGCCCCAGCATTTT. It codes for CATSGEQGNQPQHF.

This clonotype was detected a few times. In DNA form, the CDR3 reads TGTGCCAGCAGCCTTGGGACACCCGAGGGCTACACCTTC. Amino acid sequence: CASSLGTPEGYTF. The chain carries TRBV7-9 and TRBJ1-2; the D gene is possibly TRBD1 (6 bases). The CDR3 has 13 residues. Between the trimmed V and J ends, which lost 5 bases and 8 bases, there was a span of 15 bases. Germline values: CDR1 SEHNR, CDR2 FQNEAQ (reference sequence).

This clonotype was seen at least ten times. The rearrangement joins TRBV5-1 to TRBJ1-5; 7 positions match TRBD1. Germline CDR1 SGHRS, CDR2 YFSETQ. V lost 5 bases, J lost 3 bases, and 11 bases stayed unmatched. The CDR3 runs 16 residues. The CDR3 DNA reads TGCGCCAGCAGACTCGGACAGGAAGGATCCAATCAGCCCCAGCATTTT. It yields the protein CASRLGQEGSNQPQHF.